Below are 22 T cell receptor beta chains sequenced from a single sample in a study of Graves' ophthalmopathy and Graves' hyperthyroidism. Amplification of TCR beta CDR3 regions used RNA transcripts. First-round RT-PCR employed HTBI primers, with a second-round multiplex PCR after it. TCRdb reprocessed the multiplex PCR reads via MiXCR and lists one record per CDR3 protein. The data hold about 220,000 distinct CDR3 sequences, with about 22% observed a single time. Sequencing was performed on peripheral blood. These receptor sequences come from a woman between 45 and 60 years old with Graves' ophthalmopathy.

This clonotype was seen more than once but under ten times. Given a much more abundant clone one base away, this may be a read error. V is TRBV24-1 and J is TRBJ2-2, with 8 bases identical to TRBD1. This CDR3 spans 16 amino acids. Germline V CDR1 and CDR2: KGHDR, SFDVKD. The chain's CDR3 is CAISDPTGVRTGELFF. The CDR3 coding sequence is TGTGCCATCAGTGACCCGACAGGGGTTCGCACCGGGGAGCTGTTTTTT.

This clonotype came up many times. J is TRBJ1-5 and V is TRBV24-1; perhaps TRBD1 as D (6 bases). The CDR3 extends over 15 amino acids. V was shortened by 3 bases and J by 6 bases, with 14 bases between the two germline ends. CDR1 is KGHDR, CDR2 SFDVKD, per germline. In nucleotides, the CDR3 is TGTGCCACCAGTGATGGGGGGGCCGGAGGTCAGCCCCAGCATTTT. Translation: CATSDGGAGGQPQHF.

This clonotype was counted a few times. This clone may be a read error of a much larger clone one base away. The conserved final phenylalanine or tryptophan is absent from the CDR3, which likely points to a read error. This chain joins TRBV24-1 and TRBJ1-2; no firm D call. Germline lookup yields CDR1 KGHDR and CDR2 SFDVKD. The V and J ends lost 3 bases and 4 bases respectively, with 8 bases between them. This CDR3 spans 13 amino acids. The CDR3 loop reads CATSDEVGYGYTI. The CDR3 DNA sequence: TGTGCCACCAGTGATGAGGTTGGCTATGGCTACACCATC.

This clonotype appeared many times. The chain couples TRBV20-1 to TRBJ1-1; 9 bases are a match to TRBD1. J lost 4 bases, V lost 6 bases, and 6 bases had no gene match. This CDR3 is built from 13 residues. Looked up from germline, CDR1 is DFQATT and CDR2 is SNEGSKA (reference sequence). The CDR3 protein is CSASPTGGTEAFF. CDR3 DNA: TGCAGTGCGAGTCCGACAGGGGGCACTGAAGCTTTCTTT.

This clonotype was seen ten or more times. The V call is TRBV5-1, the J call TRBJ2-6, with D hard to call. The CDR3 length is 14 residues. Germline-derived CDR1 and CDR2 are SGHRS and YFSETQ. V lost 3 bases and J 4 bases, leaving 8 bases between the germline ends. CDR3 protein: CASSSNAGANVLTF. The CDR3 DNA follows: TGCGCCAGCAGCTCAAATGCGGGGGCCAACGTCCTGACTTTC. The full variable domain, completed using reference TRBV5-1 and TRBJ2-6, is KAGVTQTPRYLIKTRGQQVTLSCSPISGHRSVSWYQQTPGQGLQFLFEYFSETQRNKGNFPGRFSGRQFSNSRSEMNVSTLELGDSALYLCASSSNAGANVLTFGAGSRLTVL.

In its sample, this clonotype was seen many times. This CDR3 is CASTRGRESNQPQHF. CDR3 nucleotides: TGTGCCAGCACAAGGGGCAGAGAGAGCAATCAGCCCCAGCATTTT. The rearrangement joins TRBV2 to TRBJ1-5, with D possibly matching TRBD1 (5 bases). V lost 7 bases and J lost 1, with 14 bases in between. The germline V gene has CDR1 SNHLY and CDR2 FYNNEI. This CDR3 contains 15 residues.

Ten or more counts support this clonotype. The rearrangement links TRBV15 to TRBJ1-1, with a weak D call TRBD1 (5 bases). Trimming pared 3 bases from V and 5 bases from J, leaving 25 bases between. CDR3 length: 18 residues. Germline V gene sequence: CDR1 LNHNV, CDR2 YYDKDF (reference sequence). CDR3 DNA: TGTGCCACCAGCAGGTCTTTTCTCGGGACTCCGACGGGGACTGAAGCTTTCTTT. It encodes CATSRSFLGTPTGTEAFF. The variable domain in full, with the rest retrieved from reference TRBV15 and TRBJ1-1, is DAMVIQNPRYQVTQFGKPVTLSCSQTLNHNVMYWYQQKSSQAPKLLFHYYDKDFNNEADTPDNFQSRRPNTSFCFLDIRSPGLGDTAMYLCATSRSFLGTPTGTEAFFGQGTRLTVV.

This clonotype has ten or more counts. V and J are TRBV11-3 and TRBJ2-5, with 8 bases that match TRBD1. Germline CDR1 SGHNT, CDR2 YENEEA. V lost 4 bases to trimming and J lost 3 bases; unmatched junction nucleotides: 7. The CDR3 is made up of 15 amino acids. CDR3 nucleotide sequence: TGTGCCAGCAGCTCCTCCCTGACAGGGGAAGAGACCCAGTACTTC. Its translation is CASSSSLTGEETQYF.

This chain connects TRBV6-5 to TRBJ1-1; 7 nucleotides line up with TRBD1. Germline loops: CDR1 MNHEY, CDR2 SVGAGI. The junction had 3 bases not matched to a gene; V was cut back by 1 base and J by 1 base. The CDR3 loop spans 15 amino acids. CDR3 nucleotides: TGTGCCAGCAGTTACTTAGGGACAGCGAACACTGAAGCTTTCTTT. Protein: CASSYLGTANTEAFF.

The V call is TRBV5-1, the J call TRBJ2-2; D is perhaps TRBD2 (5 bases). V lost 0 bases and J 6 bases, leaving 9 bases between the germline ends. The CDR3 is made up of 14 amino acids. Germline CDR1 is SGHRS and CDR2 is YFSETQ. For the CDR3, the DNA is TGCGCCAGCAGCTTGGACCTAGCTTCCGGGGAGCTGTTTTTT. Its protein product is CASSLDLASGELFF.

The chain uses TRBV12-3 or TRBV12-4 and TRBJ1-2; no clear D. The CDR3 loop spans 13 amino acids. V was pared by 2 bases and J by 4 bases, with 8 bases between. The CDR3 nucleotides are TGTGCCAGCAGTTTAAGTCTACTCTATGGCTACACCTTC. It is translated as CASSLSLLYGYTF.

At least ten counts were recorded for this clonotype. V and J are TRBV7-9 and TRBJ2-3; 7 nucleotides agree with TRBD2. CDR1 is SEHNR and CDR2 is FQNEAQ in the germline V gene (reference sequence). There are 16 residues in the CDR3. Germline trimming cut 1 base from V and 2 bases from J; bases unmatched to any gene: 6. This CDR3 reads CASSLESAGNTDTQYF. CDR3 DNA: TGTGCCAGCAGCTTAGAATCAGCGGGGAACACAGATACGCAGTATTTT.

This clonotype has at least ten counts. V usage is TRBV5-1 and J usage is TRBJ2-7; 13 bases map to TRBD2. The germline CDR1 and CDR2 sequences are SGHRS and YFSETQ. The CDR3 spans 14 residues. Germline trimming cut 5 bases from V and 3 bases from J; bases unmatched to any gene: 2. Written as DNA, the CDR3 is TGCGCCAGCAGAAGGACTAGCGGGAGCTACGAGCAGTACTTC. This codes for CASRRTSGSYEQYF.

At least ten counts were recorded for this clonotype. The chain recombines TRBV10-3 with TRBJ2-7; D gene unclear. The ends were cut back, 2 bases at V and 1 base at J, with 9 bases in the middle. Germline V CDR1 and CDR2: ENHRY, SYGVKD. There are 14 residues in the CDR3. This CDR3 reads CAISEPFRSYEQYF. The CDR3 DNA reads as TGTGCCATCAGTGAGCCGTTTCGGTCCTACGAGCAGTACTTC.

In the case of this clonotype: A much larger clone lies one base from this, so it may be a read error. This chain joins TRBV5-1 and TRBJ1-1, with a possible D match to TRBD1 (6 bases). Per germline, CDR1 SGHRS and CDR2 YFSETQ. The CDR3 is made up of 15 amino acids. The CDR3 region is CASSSGQSMNAEAFF. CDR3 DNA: TGCGCCAGCAGCTCCGGACAGAGCATGAACGCTGAAGCTTTCTTT.

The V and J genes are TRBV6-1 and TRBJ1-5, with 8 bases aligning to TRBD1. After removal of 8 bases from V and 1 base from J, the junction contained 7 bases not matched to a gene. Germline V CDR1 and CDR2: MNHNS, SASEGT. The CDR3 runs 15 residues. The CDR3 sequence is CASSRTGQSNQPQHF. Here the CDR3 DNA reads TGTGCCAGCTCCCGGACAGGGCAGAGCAATCAGCCCCAGCATTTT.

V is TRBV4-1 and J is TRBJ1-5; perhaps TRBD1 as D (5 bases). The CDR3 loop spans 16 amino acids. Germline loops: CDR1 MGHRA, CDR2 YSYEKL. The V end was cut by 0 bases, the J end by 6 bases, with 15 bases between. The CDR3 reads CASSQDPGVVIQPQHF. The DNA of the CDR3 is TGCGCCAGCAGCCAAGACCCGGGGGTGGTAATTCAGCCCCAGCATTTT.

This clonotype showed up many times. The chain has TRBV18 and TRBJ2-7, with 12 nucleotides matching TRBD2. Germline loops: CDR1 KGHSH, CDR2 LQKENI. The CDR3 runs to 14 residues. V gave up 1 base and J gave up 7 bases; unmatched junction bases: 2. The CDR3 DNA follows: TGTGCCAGCTCACCACGGACTAGCGGGGATGAGCAGTACTTC. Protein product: CASSPRTSGDEQYF.

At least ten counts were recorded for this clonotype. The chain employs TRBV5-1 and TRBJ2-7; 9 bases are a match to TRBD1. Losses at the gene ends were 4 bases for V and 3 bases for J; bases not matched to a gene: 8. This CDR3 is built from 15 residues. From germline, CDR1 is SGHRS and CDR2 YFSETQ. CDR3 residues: CASSLTGGVNYEQYF. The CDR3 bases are TGCGCCAGCAGCCTAACAGGGGGCGTAAACTACGAGCAGTACTTC.

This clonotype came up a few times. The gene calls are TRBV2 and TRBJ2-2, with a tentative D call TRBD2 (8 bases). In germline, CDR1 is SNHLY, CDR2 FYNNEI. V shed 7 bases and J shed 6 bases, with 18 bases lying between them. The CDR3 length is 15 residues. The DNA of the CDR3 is TGTGCCAGCAAGGGGGCAGCGGGGGTTGCCGGGGAGCTGTTTTTT. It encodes CASKGAAGVAGELFF.

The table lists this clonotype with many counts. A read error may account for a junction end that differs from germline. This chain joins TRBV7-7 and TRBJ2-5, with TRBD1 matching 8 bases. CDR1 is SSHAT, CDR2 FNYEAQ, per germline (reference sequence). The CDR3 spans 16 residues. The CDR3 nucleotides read TGTGCTAGCAGCTTATATGACAGGGGATCAGGAGAGACCCAGTACTTC. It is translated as CASSLYDRGSGETQYF.

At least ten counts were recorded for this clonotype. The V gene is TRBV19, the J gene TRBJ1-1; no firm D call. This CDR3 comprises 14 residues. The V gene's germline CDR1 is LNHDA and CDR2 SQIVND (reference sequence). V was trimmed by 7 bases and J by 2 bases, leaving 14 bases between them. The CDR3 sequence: CASKVRGPNTEAFF. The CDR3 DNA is TGTGCCAGTAAGGTTCGTGGGCCCAACACTGAAGCTTTCTTT.